What follows are 14 T cell receptor beta chains derived from one specimen sequenced in a study of blood T cells in healthy people across ages. For the second PCR, which ran for about 6 to 11 cycles, a sample-barcoded 5' primer and a J-beta primer mix were used. One entry per CDR3 protein, called by TCRdb with MiXCR from the 5' RACE reads. The profile shows 780,000 or so distinct CDR3 sequences, just over 55% of them singletons. Sequenced material: blood. The receptors were sampled from a man aged 35-49 years in good health.

Written as DNA, the CDR3 is TGTGCCAGCAGCCCCGTACCGGTTGGCACTGAAGCTTTCTTT. This sequence encodes CASSPVPVGTEAFF. The chain couples TRBV12-3 or TRBV12-4 to TRBJ1-1; D remains ambiguous. Trimming took 6 bases from V and 4 from J, leaving 15 bases between them. The CDR3 extends over 14 amino acids.

This clonotype was counted a single time. The chain carries TRBV28 and TRBJ2-3; 14 bases are a match to TRBD2. CDR3 length: 14 amino acids. V lost 6 bases, J lost 11 bases, and 7 bases stayed unmatched. Germline-derived CDR1 and CDR2 are MDHEN and SYDVKM. The CDR3 DNA reads TGTGCCAGCAGGGGGGGACTAGCGGGAGAACAGCAGTATTTT. It is translated as CASRGGLAGEQQYF.

This chain joins TRBV9 and TRBJ2-7; tentatively, D is TRBD1 (6 bases). The CDR3 has 16 residues. Deletions cut 0 bases from V and 0 bases from J, with 13 bases between. Germline V gene sequence: CDR1 SGDLS, CDR2 YYNGEE. The chain's CDR3 is CASSVGDITDSYEQYF. CDR3 sequence (DNA): TGTGCCAGCAGCGTAGGGGACATCACCGACTCCTACGAGCAGTACTTC.

This clonotype was observed many times. The V call is TRBV24-1, the J call TRBJ2-7, with 7 positions matching TRBD1. Germline loops: CDR1 KGHDR, CDR2 SFDVKD. The CDR3 runs 15 residues. J lost 5 bases, V lost 3 bases, and 9 bases had no gene match. Here the CDR3 DNA reads TGTGCCACCAGTGATCCGACCAGGGGGTCGAACGAGCAGTACTTC. Amino acids: CATSDPTRGSNEQYF.

The gene calls are TRBV12-3 or TRBV12-4 and TRBJ2-1; 9 positions agree with TRBD2. V shed 5 bases, J shed 13 bases, and the junction held 3 bases outside the gene matches. The length of the CDR3 is 11 residues. Here the CDR3 reads CASSTSGHQFF. In nucleotides, the CDR3 is TGTGCCAGCAGTACTAGCGGGCATCAGTTCTTC.

V and J are TRBV5-5 and TRBJ2-7, with TRBD1 matching over 7 bases. V lost 5 bases, J lost 4 bases, and 15 bases stayed unmatched. The length of the CDR3 is 16 residues. The germline gives CDR1 SGHKS, CDR2 YYEKEE (reference sequence). CDR3 nucleotide sequence: TGTGCCAGCAGTCCCCGACTACCGGGACAGTCTTACGAGCAGTACTTC. As protein: CASSPRLPGQSYEQYF.

This clonotype was picked up a small number of times. This chain links TRBV5-1 with TRBJ1-1, with D maybe TRBD1 (5 bases). V was cut by 5 bases and J by 4 bases, with 12 bases left in between. The CDR3 runs to 13 residues. Germline assignment: CDR1 SGHRS and CDR2 YFSETQ. The DNA of the CDR3 is TGCGCCAGCAGTACCGGGACCGCCACTGAAGCTTTCTTT. Protein: CASSTGTATEAFF.

The chain combines TRBV25-1 with TRBJ2-1; 11 bases are shared with TRBD2. The germline V gene encodes CDR1 MGHDK and CDR2 SYGVNS. V shed 3 bases and J 0 bases; nucleotides not matched to a gene: 1. The CDR3 has 16 amino acids. The CDR3 protein is CASSDTSGSSYNEQFF. The CDR3, as DNA: TGTGCCAGCAGTGACACTAGCGGGAGCTCCTACAATGAGCAGTTCTTC. Supplemented by reference TRBV25-1 and TRBJ2-1, the full variable domain reads EADIYQTPRYLVIGTGKKITLECSQTMGHDKMYWYQQDPGMELHLIHYSYGVNSTEKGDLSSESTVSRIRTEHFPLTLESARPSHTSQYLCASSDTSGSSYNEQFFGPGTRLTVL.

The chain joins TRBV28 to TRBJ2-7; D tentatively fits TRBD1 or TRBD2 (6 bases each). Germline CDR1 reads MDHEN; CDR2 reads SYDVKM. CDR3 length: 15 residues. The V end was cut by 3 bases, the J end by 0 bases, with 12 bases between. The CDR3 bases are TGTGCCAGCAGTTTGACTCGGGGGCTCTCCTACGAGCAGTACTTC. Translating gives CASSLTRGLSYEQYF. Variable domain in full (rest from reference TRBV28 and TRBJ2-7): DVKVTQSSRYLVKRTGEKVFLECVQDMDHENMFWYRQDPGLGLRLIYFSYDVKMKEKGDIPEGYSVSREKKERFSLILESASTNQTSMYLCASSLTRGLSYEQYFGPGTRLTVT.

This clonotype showed up just once. The V call is TRBV7-2, the J call TRBJ2-1; D is perhaps TRBD2 (5 bases). Trimming removed 1 base at V and 8 bases at J, with 12 bases between. The CDR3 loop spans 14 amino acids. The V gene's germline CDR1 is SGHTA and CDR2 FQGNSA. CDR3 loop: CASSLDGGRDEQFF. The DNA of the CDR3 is TGTGCCAGCAGCTTAGATGGAGGAAGAGATGAGCAGTTCTTC.

The chain carries TRBV2 and TRBJ2-7; D may correspond to TRBD1 or TRBD2 (6 bases each). This CDR3 region has 16 residues. V was pared by 6 bases and J by 1 base, with 19 bases between. Germline assignment: CDR1 SNHLY and CDR2 FYNNEI. The CDR3, as DNA: TGTGCCAGCAGCGACGATACAGGGACTTCATCCTACGAGCAGTACTTC. It codes for CASSDDTGTSSYEQYF.

This chain connects TRBV29-1 to TRBJ2-2, with a possible D match to TRBD1 (6 bases). The CDR3 is made up of 14 amino acids. V was clipped by 4 bases and J by 3 bases, with 12 bases between them. CDR1 SQVTM and CDR2 ANQGSEA come from the germline V gene. The CDR3 DNA follows: TGCAGCGTTGGGGTGACAGGTGACACCGGGGAGCTGTTTTTT. This sequence encodes CSVGVTGDTGELFF.

This sequence joins TRBV11-3 and TRBJ2-5, with 7 bases fitting TRBD1. CDR1 is SGHNT and CDR2 is YENEEA in the germline V gene. The CDR3 is made up of 15 amino acids. With 4 bases clipped from V and 1 base from J, the junction kept 6 bases outside the gene matches. CDR3 residues: CASSSRDSSQETQYF. DNA for the CDR3: TGTGCCAGCAGCTCCCGGGACAGCTCCCAAGAGACCCAGTACTTC.

This clonotype was observed a few times. The V gene is TRBV3-1, the J gene TRBJ1-2; tentative D call: TRBD1 (5 bases). This CDR3 contains 13 residues. The ends were cut back, 1 base at V and 5 bases at J, with 8 bases in the middle. Per germline, CDR1 LGHDT and CDR2 YNNKEL (reference sequence). In DNA form, the CDR3 reads TGTGCCAGCAGCCAAGTTCAGGGATATGGCTACACCTTC. Encoded protein: CASSQVQGYGYTF.